This T cell receptor beta chain derives from a study of blood T cells in healthy people across ages (dated by TCRdb to the mid-2010s). With regard to the full study: In model experiments, template switching captured roughly one uniquely barcoded TCR beta cDNA molecule for every two T cells. Two additional independent replicas of 1 million unique cDNA reads from the same blood draw were analyzed for two donors (one aged 18 to 30 and one aged 80 or older). The donors were split into four age groups: young (average 16 years), middle-aged (about 40), aged (roughly 68) and long-lived (approximately 80). Using deep sequencing normalized with unique cDNA molecular identifiers, the study measured how TCR beta repertoire diversity changes with age. To avoid experimental bias, donors of different ages were randomly spread across the sequencing lanes.

V sheds 5 bases and J sheds 1 base, leaving 8 bases between their ends. Including the terminal cysteine and phenylalanine, the CDR3 comprises 12 residues. The kept DNA is CDR3 alone, 36 bases in frame from the first base. Via the germline V gene (reference sequence), CDR1 is DFQATT and CDR2 SNEGSKA. The method behind the library was 5' RACE. Sequencing instrument: Illumina HiSeq 2500. A second 7 to 11 cycle PCR used a sample-barcoded 5' primer and a J-beta primer mix. Each TCR beta cDNA molecule received a unique molecular identifier from a template-switch 5' adaptor carrying 12 random nucleotides. Each sample yielded at least 2.5 million CDR3-containing paired-end reads. The Mint cDNA synthesis kit, primed by a TRBC-specific oligonucleotide, was used to synthesize first-strand cDNA from all RNA. After uracil-DNA glycosylase treatment, a first 18-cycle PCR used universal primers M1SS and BC2_uni_R on all cDNA. The authors' analysis ran thus. For normalization, 1 million high-quality reads were randomly selected from each sample, with every read carrying a distinct molecular identifier. Instead of being binned into consensus sequences, reads with shared molecular identifiers were discarded. MiTCR, with a Q25 quality threshold and the strictest error-elimination algorithm, was used for CDR3 identification, clonotype clustering and error correction. A nonparametric unseen species model using Euler transformation provided a lower-bound estimate of total TCR beta diversity. The raw public reads went through TCRdb reprocessing: fastp at Q25, MiXCR clone calling, in-frame beta chains kept. Here each entry gathers all rows of one CDR3 protein and keeps the most common genes and DNA. The V and J calls and clone size are TCRdb's, not the authors'. This sample gives about 580,000 distinct CDR3 sequences in total; more than 45% of them show up just once. Together, the top ten hold 20% to 25% of the sample.

In its sample, this clonotype was seen a few times. Its antigen target is currently unknown. Per-base qualities were not stored, and no clone one base away is much larger. Study-wide conclusions, independent of this receptor: A strong correlation was found between observed TCR beta diversity and the percentage of naive T cells measured by flow cytometry. Observed TCR beta diversity per million T cells fell roughly linearly with age, and a significant reduction was already apparent by age approximately 40. Compared with the aged group, the long-lived group had more naive CD4+ T cells, fewer expanded clones and increased TCR diversity, suggesting age selection. Bulk unsorted PBMC profiling prevented conclusive comparison of naive and antigen-experienced compartments. Donor CMV infection status was unknown, potentially confounding age-related changes in expanded clonotypes. Total diversity estimates from one million sequenced T cells were considered lower bounds and underestimates.

The approximately 39 donors, aged 6 to 90 years, were systemically healthy Caucasian individuals from Russia. Approximately 10 milliliters of peripheral blood were collected from each donor into EDTA-treated Vacutainer tubes. Ficoll-Paque density-gradient centrifugation was used to isolate PBMCs, with at least 6 million obtained per sample. Total RNA was extracted from PBMCs with Trizol reagent, with at least 6 micrograms obtained per sample. For every donor, flow cytometry on a PBMC aliquot measured the percentage of naive CD45RAhigh/CD27high T cells. The TCR originated in an elderly man in good health. Sequencing used blood. The chain is made from TRBV20-1 and TRBJ2-5, with the D segment identity uncertain. The CDR3 protein: CSAAARQETQYF. DNA sequence: TGCAGTGCTGCCGCACGCCAAGAGACCCAGTACTTC.